This T cell receptor beta chain was identified in a study of identical twins. Between the trimmed V and J ends, which lost 3 bases and 0 bases, there was a span of 2 bases. The CDR3 is 12 residues long. Germline CDR1 reads LGHDT; CDR2 reads YNNKEL (reference sequence). This clonotype was detected ten times or more. The antigen is not known. TCRdb ran MiXCR on the 5' RACE reads and lists one entry per CDR3 protein. The sample gives some 500,000 distinct CDR3 sequences, around 15% of which show up once; approximately 1% is in the top ten. Study-wide points: Beta out-of-frame sequences showed weaker excess sharing between twins. Among out-of-frame alpha sequences shared by twins, low generation probability occurred in excess.

A further study also used this sample, focusing on yellow fever vaccine responses in identical twins.

Sequencing was done on a sample of CD4+ T cells sorted from blood. This clonotype was obtained from a woman between 18 and 29 years old in good health. The J gene is TRBJ1-1, the V gene TRBV3-1; D is ambiguous. CDR3 nucleotides: TGTGCCAGCAGCCAGGTGAACACTGAAGCTTTCTTT. Translated, it gives CASSQVNTEAFF.